These 10 T cell receptor beta chains originate from one sample sequenced in a study of cytomegalovirus exposure and HLA in healthy donors. PCR used 60 Vbeta primers and 13 Jbeta primers. Repertoires were generated with immunoSEQ multiplex PCR, while TCRdb's copy carries only in-frame clones and drops some. This table has 150,000 to 200,000 clones, about four fifths appearing once. Sequenced input: PBMCs. The receptors come from a woman aged 45 to 65 in good health and CMV-seronegative.

The CDR3 sequence is CASSIARRYGYTF. The CDR3 nucleotides are TGTGCCAGTAGTATAGCCAGGCGCTATGGCTACACCTTC. This chain uses TRBV19 with TRBJ1-2; no reliable D call. This CDR3 is 13 amino acids long. The V end lost 1 base, the J end lost 4 bases, and 7 bases lay between the germline ends. The germline V gene encodes CDR1 LNHDA and CDR2 SQIVND (reference sequence).

This clone was counted only a few times. This sequence joins TRBV10-1 and TRBJ1-3, with no clear D. V dropped 0 bases and J dropped 0 bases, with 9 bases sitting between them. The CDR3 covers 16 residues. Germline V gene sequence: CDR1 WNHNN, CDR2 SYGVQD (reference sequence). The chain's CDR3 is CASSESPGFSGNTIYF. In DNA, the CDR3 is TGCGCCAGCAGTGAGTCTCCGGGGTTCTCTGGAAACACCATATATTTT.

This rearrangement joins TRBV15 to TRBJ1-4, with 8 bases aligning to TRBD1. Germline CDR1 and CDR2: LNHNV and YYDKDF (reference sequence). The CDR3 sequence is 13 residues long. V dropped 0 bases and J dropped 13; count of bases not matched to a gene: 4. The CDR3 sequence is CATSRDQQGALFF. The CDR3 DNA reads as TGTGCCACCAGCAGAGATCAGCAGGGGGCACTGTTTTTT.

This rearrangement joins TRBV5-1 to TRBJ2-7; TRBD2 aligns across 12 bases. Germline V CDR1 and CDR2: SGHRS, YFSETQ. The trim removed 3 bases at V and 6 bases at J, leaving 7 bases unmatched. CDR3 size: 15 residues. The CDR3 nucleotides are TGCGCCAGCAGCTCTGGACTAGCGGGAAGGGGCGAGCAGTACTTC. Translation gives CASSSGLAGRGEQYF.

The chain is built from TRBV9 and TRBJ2-5; D is perhaps TRBD2 (7 bases). V was cut by 6 bases and J by 7 bases, with 19 bases left in between. The CDR3 is made up of 14 amino acids. Germline CDR1 is SGDLS and CDR2 is YYNGEE. In DNA form, the CDR3 reads TGTGCCAGCACGCCCACTTGGGGGGGCGGGACCCAGTACTTC. Protein: CASTPTWGGGTQYF.

CDR3 coding DNA: TGTGCCAGCAGCCTCGGACACCCCGTGACCTACGAGCAGTACTTC. Its protein product is CASSLGHPVTYEQYF. The chain recombines TRBV5-5 with TRBJ2-7; TRBD1 is a possible D gene (5 bases). This CDR3 is built from 15 residues. Trimming took off 4 bases at V and 2 bases at J, with 16 bases between the two ends. Germline CDR1 is SGHKS and CDR2 is YYEKEE (reference sequence).

The chain recombines TRBV10-3 with TRBJ1-1; D remains unclear. CDR3 size: 12 residues. Germline lookup yields CDR1 ENHRY and CDR2 SYGVKD. The V gene lost 4 bases and the J gene lost 7 bases, with 10 bases spanning the gap. The CDR3 DNA follows: TGTGCCATCAGTGGGCAGAATGGTGAAGCTTTCTTT. Protein sequence: CAISGQNGEAFF.

This chain joins TRBV7-2 and TRBJ1-4; 7 bases align to TRBD1. Trimming cost V 5 bases and J 5 bases; bases outside gene matches: 8. The CDR3 runs to 15 residues. The germline V gene encodes CDR1 SGHTA and CDR2 FQGNSA. CDR3: CASSLGGTANEKLFF. CDR3 in DNA: TGTGCCAGCAGCCTAGGCGGGACAGCAAATGAAAAACTGTTTTTT.

This sequence joins TRBV30 and TRBJ1-1; unclear D gene. The germline gives CDR1 GTSNPN, CDR2 SVGIG (reference sequence). CDR3 size: 13 residues. V dropped 4 bases and J dropped 1 base, with 10 bases sitting between them. The DNA of the CDR3 is TGTGCCTGGATGTGGGCGGGGAACACTGAAGCTTTCTTT. This gives the protein CAWMWAGNTEAFF.

The chain is built from TRBV19 and TRBJ1-1; unclear D gene. The CDR3 has 13 amino acids. Trimming shortened V by 6 bases and J by 6 bases, and 14 bases separated the two germline ends. Germline loops: CDR1 LNHDA, CDR2 SQIVND (reference sequence). Written as DNA, the CDR3 is TGTGCCAGTAGACCCCTTGTAGGAGCTGAAGCTTTCTTT. Translated, it gives CASRPLVGAEAFF. Variable domain in full (rest from reference TRBV19 and TRBJ1-1): DGGITQSPKYLFRKEGQNVTLSCEQNLNHDAMYWYRQDPGQGLRLIYYSQIVNDFQKGDIAEGYSVSREKKESFPLTVTSAQKNPTAFYLCASRPLVGAEAFFGQGTRLTVV.